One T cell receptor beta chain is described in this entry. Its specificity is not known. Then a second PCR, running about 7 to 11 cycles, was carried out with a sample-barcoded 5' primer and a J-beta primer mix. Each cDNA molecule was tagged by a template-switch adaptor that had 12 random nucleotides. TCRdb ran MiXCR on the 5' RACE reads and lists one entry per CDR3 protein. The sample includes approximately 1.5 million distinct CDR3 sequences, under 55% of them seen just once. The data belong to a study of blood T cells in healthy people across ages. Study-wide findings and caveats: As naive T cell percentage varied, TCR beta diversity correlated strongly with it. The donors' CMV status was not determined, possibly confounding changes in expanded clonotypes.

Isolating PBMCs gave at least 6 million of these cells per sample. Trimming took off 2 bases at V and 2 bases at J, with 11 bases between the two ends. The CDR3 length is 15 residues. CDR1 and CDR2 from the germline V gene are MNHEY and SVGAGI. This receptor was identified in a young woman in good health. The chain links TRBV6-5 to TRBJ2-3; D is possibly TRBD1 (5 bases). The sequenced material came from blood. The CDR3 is CASSYRGSPTDTQYF. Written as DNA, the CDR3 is TGTGCCAGCAGTTACAGGGGTTCCCCCACAGATACGCAGTATTTT.